This T cell receptor (beta chain) was documented in a study of T-cell memory formation after mild COVID-19. TCRdb analysed the 5' RACE reads with MiXCR anew, one entry per CDR3 protein. The data show more than 250,000 distinct CDR3 sequences, with over 15% seen just once and roughly a fifth held by the top ten. Study conclusions and caveats: Among clones contracting day 15 to 85, CD4/CD8 was balanced, whereas later expanders leaned CD4+. The study detected some responding clones in pre-infection memory, suggesting cross-reactive memory joined.

The ends were cut back, 5 bases at V and 3 bases at J, with 20 bases in the middle. The CDR3 spans 17 residues. Per germline, CDR1 SGHRS and CDR2 YFSETQ. Remarks on this clonotype: The antigen is undetermined.

This rearrangement joins TRBV5-1 to TRBJ1-4; TRBD1 is a possible D gene (5 bases). The source is a man aged 18 to 35 who had mild COVID-19 (a few samples of this study predate the infection). Cell type and time point are not known. The sample comprised PBMCs or a T cell subset sorted from them (not recorded which). The CDR3 DNA follows: TGCGCCAGCAGAATTAGATATGGGGCCTATTCTAATGAAAAACTGTTTTTT. Protein: CASRIRYGAYSNEKLFF.